This T cell receptor (beta chain) was sequenced in a study of T cells in Graves' hyperthyroidism and ophthalmopathy. Amplified TCR beta CDR3 regions came from RNA transcripts. The TCR CDR3 was amplified in a first-round RT-PCR using the HTBI primer set. TCRdb used MiXCR to reprocess the multiplex PCR reads, holding one entry per CDR3 protein. The sample consists of approximately 300,000 distinct CDR3 sequences, roughly 17% of them appearing once. Whole-study findings and limits: For ophthalmopathy, model prediction preceded onset by a median around 7 months.

V was shortened by 3 bases and J by 15 bases, with 18 bases between the two germline ends. The CDR3 totals 13 residues. This clonotype was detected many times. Its antigen is not known. This clonotype originated in a man younger than 40 with Graves' hyperthyroidism. V is TRBV12-3 or TRBV12-4 and J is TRBJ2-1; TRBD2 might be the D (6 bases). Sequencing used blood. The CDR3 reads CASSLIVEAGLFF. CDR3 sequence (DNA): TGTGCCAGCAGTTTGATTGTGGAGGCGGGACTGTTCTTC.